This T cell receptor (beta chain) stems from a study of T-cell memory formation after mild COVID-19. TCRdb ran MiXCR on the 5' RACE reads and lists one entry per CDR3 protein. The top ten clones hold approximately 20% of a sample with approximately 250,000 distinct CDR3 sequences, approximately 15% of them seen once. CDR3 length: 15 amino acids. CDR1 is SGHRS, CDR2 YFSETQ, per germline. Trimming stripped 5 bases from V and 0 bases from J, with 13 bases between. The V and J genes are TRBV5-1 and TRBJ2-3, with D unclear. The sample comprised PBMCs or a T cell subset sorted from them (not recorded which). The clonotype was recovered from a man between 18 and 29 years old who had mild COVID-19 (a few samples of this study predate the infection). Cell type and time point are not known. CDR3 DNA sequence: TGCGCCAGCAGACGGAATCTGGTTAGCACAGATACGCAGTATTTT. Translated, it gives CASRRNLVSTDTQYF.